The entry below describes one T cell receptor (beta chain). These data belong to a study of blood T cell repertoires in COVID-19. Germline V CDR1 and CDR2: LGHDT, YNNKEL (reference sequence). The CDR3 totals 14 residues. Trimming removed 3 bases at V and 3 bases at J, with 12 bases between. Assay used: immunoSEQ multiplex PCR; TCRdb lists only in-frame clones, some missing. The table has about 250,000 clones, 80% to 85% seen once. Input material: PBMCs or T cells enriched from blood (not recorded which). The TCR comes from a middle-aged man who had recovered from COVID-19. V gene TRBV3-1 (or the pseudogene TRBV3-2) combines with J gene TRBJ2-7; D may be TRBD2 (5 bases). The CDR3 DNA follows: TGTGCCAGCAGCCACTCGACTAATAGCTACGAGCAGTACTTC. It yields the protein CASSHSTNSYEQYF.